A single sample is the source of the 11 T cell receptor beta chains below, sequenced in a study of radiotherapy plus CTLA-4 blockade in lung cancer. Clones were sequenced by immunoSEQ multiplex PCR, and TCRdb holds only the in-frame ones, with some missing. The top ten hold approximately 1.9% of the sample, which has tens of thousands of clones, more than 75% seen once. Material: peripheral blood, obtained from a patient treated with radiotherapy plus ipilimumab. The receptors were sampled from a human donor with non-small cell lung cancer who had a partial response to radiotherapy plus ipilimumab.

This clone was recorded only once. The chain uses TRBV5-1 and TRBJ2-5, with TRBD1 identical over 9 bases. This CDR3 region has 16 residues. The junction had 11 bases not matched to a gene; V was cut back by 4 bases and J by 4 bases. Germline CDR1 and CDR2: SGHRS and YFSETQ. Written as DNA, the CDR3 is TGCGCCAGCAGCGAAGCAAAAGGACAGGGGAGAGAGACCCAGTACTTC. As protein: CASSEAKGQGRETQYF.

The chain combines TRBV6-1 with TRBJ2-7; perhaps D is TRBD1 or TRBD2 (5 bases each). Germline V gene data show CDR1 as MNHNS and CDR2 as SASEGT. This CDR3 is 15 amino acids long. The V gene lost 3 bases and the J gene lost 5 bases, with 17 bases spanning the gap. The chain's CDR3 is CASSDPFNKGHEQYV. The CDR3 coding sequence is TGTGCCAGCAGTGACCCTTTTAATAAGGGACACGAGCAGTACGTC.

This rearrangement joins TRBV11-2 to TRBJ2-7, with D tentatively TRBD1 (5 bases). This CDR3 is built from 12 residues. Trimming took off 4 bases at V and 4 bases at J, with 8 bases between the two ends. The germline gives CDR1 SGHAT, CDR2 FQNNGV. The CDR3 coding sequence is TGTGCCAGCAGCTCCCAGGGTTACGAGCAGTACTTC. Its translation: CASSSQGYEQYF.

DNA for the CDR3: TGTGCCAGCAGTTTAAGTAGTACAGGACTCTGGGGGCTTAAAGAACTTGAGTTCTTC. Translating gives CASSLSSTGLWGLKELEFF. The chain employs TRBV27 and TRBJ2-1, with D perhaps TRBD1 (6 bases). V was clipped by 2 bases and J by 14 bases, with 34 bases between them. CDR3 length: 19 residues. CDR1 MNHEY and CDR2 SMNVEV come from the germline V gene (reference sequence).

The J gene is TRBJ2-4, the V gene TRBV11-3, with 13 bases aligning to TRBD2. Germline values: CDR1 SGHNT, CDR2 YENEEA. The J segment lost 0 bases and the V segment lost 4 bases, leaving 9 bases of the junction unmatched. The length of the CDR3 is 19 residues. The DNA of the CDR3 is TGTGCCAGCAGCTCCACCGGGACTAGCGGGGACCTAGCCAAAAACATTCAGTACTTC. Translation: CASSSTGTSGDLAKNIQYF.

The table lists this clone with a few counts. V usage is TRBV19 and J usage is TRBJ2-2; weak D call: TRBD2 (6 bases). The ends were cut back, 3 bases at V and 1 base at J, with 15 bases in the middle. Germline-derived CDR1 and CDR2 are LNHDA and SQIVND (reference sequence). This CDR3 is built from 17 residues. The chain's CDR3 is CASSIASRDWNTGELFF. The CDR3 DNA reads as TGTGCCAGTAGTATCGCAAGCCGGGACTGGAACACCGGGGAGCTGTTTTTT.

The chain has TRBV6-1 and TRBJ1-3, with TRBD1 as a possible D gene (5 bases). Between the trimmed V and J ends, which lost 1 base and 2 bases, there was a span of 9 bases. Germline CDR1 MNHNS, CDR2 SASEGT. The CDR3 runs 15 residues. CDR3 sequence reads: CASSEEGWAGNTIYF. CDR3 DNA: TGTGCCAGCAGTGAAGAGGGGTGGGCTGGAAACACCATATATTTT.

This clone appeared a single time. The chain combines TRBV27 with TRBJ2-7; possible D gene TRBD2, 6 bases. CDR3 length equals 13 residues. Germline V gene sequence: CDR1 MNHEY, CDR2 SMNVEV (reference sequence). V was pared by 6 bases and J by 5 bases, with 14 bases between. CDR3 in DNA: TGTGCCAGCAGCGTATACGGCGGGGACGAGCAGTACTTC. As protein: CASSVYGGDEQYF.

CDR3 nucleotide sequence: TGTGCCTGGAGTCAAAGACAGGGCCCGAATGGCTACACCTTC. Translated, it gives CAWSQRQGPNGYTF. The chain recombines TRBV30 with TRBJ1-2; 7 positions agree with TRBD1. The trim removed 2 bases at V and 6 bases at J, leaving 9 bases unmatched. The CDR3 is 14 amino acids. Germline CDR1 is GTSNPN and CDR2 is SVGIG (reference sequence).

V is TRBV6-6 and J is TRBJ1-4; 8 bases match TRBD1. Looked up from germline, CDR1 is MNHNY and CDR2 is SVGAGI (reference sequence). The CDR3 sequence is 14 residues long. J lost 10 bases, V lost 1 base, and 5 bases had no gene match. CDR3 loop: CASSYWGQEGKLFF. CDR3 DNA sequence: TGTGCCAGCAGTTACTGGGGACAGGAGGGAAAACTGTTTTTT.

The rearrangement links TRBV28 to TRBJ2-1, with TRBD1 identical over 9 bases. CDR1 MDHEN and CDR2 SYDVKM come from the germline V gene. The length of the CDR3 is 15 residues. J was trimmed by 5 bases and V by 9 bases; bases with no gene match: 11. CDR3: CARDRQGGTNNEQFF. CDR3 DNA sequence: TGTGCCAGGGACCGACAGGGGGGGACGAACAATGAGCAGTTCTTC.